The rows below give T cell receptor beta chains drawn from one sample of a study of T cell responses to AZD1222 COVID-19 vaccine. TCRdb's table, derived via immunoSEQ multiplex PCR, lists solely in-frame clones and lacks some. The data contain under 150,000 clones, over 90% of them singletons. This specimen was peripheral blood, taken on day 0 of AZD1222 vaccination. The origin of the receptors is an adult in good health. The CDR3 runs from the conserved cysteine through the conserved F or W. The D gene is left open where the match is weak. Where a row states a size, it is once, few, many or the class of an expanded clone; other rows omit it.

v_gene,d_gene,len,abundance,j_gene,CDR3aa,CDR3nt
TRBV4-1,TRBD1,14,NA,TRBJ1-2,CASSQPGQVLGYTF,TGCGCCAGCAGCCAACCGGGACAGGTCCTTGGCTACACCTTC
TRBV4-2,NA,14,NA,TRBJ1-2,CASSQALQGNTYTF,TGTGCCAGCAGCCAAGCTTTACAGGGAAACACCTACACCTTC
TRBV6-5,NA,12,NA,TRBJ1-6,CAGGRGESPLHF,TGTGCCGGAGGGAGGGGGGAATCACCCCTCCACTTT
TRBV30,TRBD1,18,NA,TRBJ2-6,CAWRTRDRGQGGANVLTF,TGTGCCTGGAGGACCCGGGACAGGGGGCAAGGTGGGGCCAACGTCCTGACTTTC
TRBV11-2,NA,15,once,TRBJ1-1,CASSVGGSKNTEAFF,TGTGCCAGCAGCGTGGGAGGCAGCAAGAACACTGAAGCTTTCTTT
TRBV7-9,NA,14,NA,TRBJ1-1,CASSRGQGSTEAFF,TGTGCCAGCAGCCGCGGACAAGGTAGCACTGAAGCTTTCTTT
TRBV19,NA,14,NA,TRBJ1-4,CASSIRGDGEKLFF,TGTGCCAGTAGTATTCGGGGGGATGGTGAAAAACTGTTTTTT
TRBV2,NA,14,NA,TRBJ2-7,CASSDYTSSYEQYF,TGTGCCAGCAGTGATTACACGAGCTCCTACGAGCAGTACTTC
TRBV14,NA,15,NA,TRBJ1-1,CASSQFTGYNTEAFF,TGTGCCAGCAGCCAATTTACAGGGTACAACACTGAAGCTTTCTTT
TRBV5-1,NA,14,NA,TRBJ1-2,CASSFDTSNYGYTF,TGCGCCAGCAGCTTTGACACGTCCAACTATGGCTACACCTTC
TRBV11-2,TRBD1,17,NA,TRBJ2-3,CASSLLWTGQILDTQYF,TGTGCCAGCAGCTTATTATGGACAGGGCAAATTTTAGATACGCAGTATTTT
TRBV3-1/TRBV3-2,NA,13,NA,TRBJ1-1,CASSLHLQGEAFF,TGTGCCAGCAGCCTACACTTGCAGGGCGAAGCTTTCTTT
TRBV5-1,NA,14,NA,TRBJ1-5,CASSPMQGDQPQHF,TGCGCCAGCAGCCCCATGCAGGGCGATCAGCCCCAGCATTTT
TRBV4-1,NA,16,NA,TRBJ1-2,CASSPPQGRTVGGYTF,TGCGCCAGCAGCCCTCCCCAGGGGAGAACAGTTGGTGGCTACACCTTC
TRBV2,NA,15,NA,TRBJ1-6,CASSSESSYNSPLHF,TGTGCCAGCAGTAGCGAGAGCTCCTATAATTCACCCCTCCACTTT
TRBV12-3/TRBV12-4,NA,11,NA,TRBJ2-7,CASSPDYEQYF,TGTGCCAGCAGCCCGGACTACGAGCAGTACTTC
TRBV6-5,NA,12,few,TRBJ1-1,CASYRPPGGAFF,TGTGCCAGCTACAGGCCCCCTGGGGGAGCTTTCTTT
TRBV5-1,TRBD2,18,NA,TRBJ2-3,CASSFRALTSGSTDTQYF,TGCGCCAGCAGCTTCCGCGCCCTGACTAGCGGTAGCACAGATACGCAGTATTTT
TRBV7-2,NA,12,NA,TRBJ1-5,CASSARNQPQHF,TGTGCCAGCAGCGCCCGCAATCAGCCCCAGCATTTT